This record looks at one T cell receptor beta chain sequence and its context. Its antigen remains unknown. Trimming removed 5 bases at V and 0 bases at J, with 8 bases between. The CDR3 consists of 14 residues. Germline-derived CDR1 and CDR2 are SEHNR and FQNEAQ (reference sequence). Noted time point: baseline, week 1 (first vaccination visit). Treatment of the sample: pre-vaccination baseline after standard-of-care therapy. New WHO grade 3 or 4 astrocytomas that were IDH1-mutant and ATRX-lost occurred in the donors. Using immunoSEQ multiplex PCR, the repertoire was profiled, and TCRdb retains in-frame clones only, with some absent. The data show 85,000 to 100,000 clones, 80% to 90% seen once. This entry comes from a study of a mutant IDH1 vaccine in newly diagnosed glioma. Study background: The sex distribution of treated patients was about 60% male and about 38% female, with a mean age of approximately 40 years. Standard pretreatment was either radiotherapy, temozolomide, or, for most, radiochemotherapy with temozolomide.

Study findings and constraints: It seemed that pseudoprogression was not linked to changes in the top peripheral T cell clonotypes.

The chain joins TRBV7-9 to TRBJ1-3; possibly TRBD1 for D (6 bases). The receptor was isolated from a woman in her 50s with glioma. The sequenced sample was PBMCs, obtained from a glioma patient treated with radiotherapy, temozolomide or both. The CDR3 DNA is TGTGCCAGCAGCACGACAGGCTCTGGAAACACCATATATTTT. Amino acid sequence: CASSTTGSGNTIYF.